Listed below are T cell receptor beta chains from one sample, sequenced in a study of blood T cell repertoires in COVID-19. Assay: immunoSEQ multiplex PCR; the TCRdb copy retains only in-frame clones and omits some. The repertoire holds about 190,000 clones, with roughly 80% as singletons. Sequenced sample: PBMCs or T cells enriched from blood (not recorded which). The receptors shown here come from a woman aged 30 to 39 who had recovered from COVID-19. Each CDR3 is given with its conserved first and last residue.

TRBJ2-3 | TRBV5-4 | CASSIPESGSTDTQYF
TRBJ1-1 | TRBV6-4 | CASRVAGGTVYTEAFF
TRBJ1-4 | TRBV3-1/TRBV3-2 | CASSQSWTGTNEKLFF
TRBJ1-4 | TRBV11-2 | CASSLISEVMFF
TRBJ2-2 | TRBV28 | CASSFFAPGGAGTGELFF
TRBJ1-2 | TRBV5-6 | CASSGDRDSNYGYTF
TRBJ1-4 | TRBV18 | CASSPPGTGGFEKLFF
TRBJ2-2 | TRBV7-9 | CASSLADGLGELFF
TRBJ2-5 | TRBV7-9 | CASSSPRDRGRETQYF
TRBJ2-3 | TRBV7-9 | CASSLAVGATDTQYF
TRBJ2-7 | TRBV29-1 | CSVGGLAGRSYEQYF
TRBJ2-3 | TRBV6-5 | CASRQGASSDTQYF
TRBJ1-2 | TRBV14 | CASSQEGARYHGYTF
TRBJ2-1 | TRBV27 | CATDDRVGHEQFF
TRBJ2-5 | TRBV28 | CASSLLGLGLAAGETQYF
TRBJ2-3 | TRBV4-1 | CASSPQWTSGTDTQYF
TRBJ1-2 | TRBV6-2/TRBV6-3 | CASSPDGLYGYTF
TRBJ1-5 | TRBV6-5 | CASMRLYSNQPQHF
TRBJ1-6 | TRBV3-1/TRBV3-2 | CASSQDTTRRESYNLPLHF
TRBJ2-2 | TRBV18 | CASSPKQGASGELFF
TRBJ1-1 | TRBV24-1 | CATSRAGGMNTEAFF
TRBJ2-1 | TRBV11-1 | CASSLHGQGLSNEQFF
TRBJ2-7 | TRBV5-1 | CASSLGTGGSGEQYF
TRBJ1-2 | TRBV19 | CASSIPRTGREGYTF
TRBJ2-6 | TRBV7-2 | CASSIGTSPSGANVLTF
TRBJ1-4 | TRBV7-2 | CASSMQGDNEKLFF
TRBJ2-7 | TRBV3-1/TRBV3-2 | CASSALAGGSYEQYF
TRBJ2-1 | TRBV7-9 | CASSLVGGIANEQFF
TRBJ1-5 | TRBV6-5 | CASSTHRVGNQPQHF
TRBJ2-1 | TRBV6-5 | CASSFTGLAGGDEQFF
TRBJ1-1 | TRBV28 | CASSTRQGALNTEAFF
TRBJ1-1 | TRBV19 | CASSIWGPMNTEAFF
TRBJ2-6 | TRBV5-1 | CASSPGRSGANVLTF
TRBJ2-5 | TRBV7-6 | CASTSWHSKETQYF
TRBJ1-5 | TRBV12-1 | CASSQMDREGNQPQHF
TRBJ1-3 | TRBV6-5 | CASRTQDNSGNTIYF
TRBJ2-3 | TRBV5-1 | CASSLGLAGGQDTQYF
TRBJ2-7 | TRBV4-1 | CASSQDPQHEDEQYF
TRBJ1-2 | TRBV18 | CASSPNRGGYGYTF
TRBJ2-2 | TRBV10-2 | CASRPGYTGELFF
TRBJ2-7 | TRBV4-1 | CASSQVGLADYEQYF
TRBJ1-2 | TRBV2 | CASSADRSNYGYTF
TRBJ1-5 | TRBV19 | CASSILGRGEPQHF
TRBJ1-5 | TRBV29-1 | CSVVEPGSGGNQPQHF
TRBJ1-2 | TRBV27 | CASSEGNYGYTF
TRBJ2-7 | TRBV5-3 | CARASEQYF
TRBJ2-5 | TRBV27 | CASSNRAETQYF
TRBJ1-1 | TRBV6-5 | CAIVSGEYSEAFF
TRBJ1-6 | TRBV19 | CASSPGTGNSPLHF
TRBJ2-7 | TRBV7-2 | CASSLVSAGQYEQYF
TRBJ1-1 | TRBV5-1 | CASSLDRGNTEAFF
TRBJ1-5 | TRBV27 | CASSRGSNQPQHF
TRBJ1-5 | TRBV27 | CASSLTTGSNQPQHF
TRBJ2-1 | TRBV11-2 | CASSPIGTLHHNEQFF